This T cell receptor (beta chain) was obtained from a study of blood T cell repertoires in COVID-19. The overall study: The United States, Italy and Spain supplied acute and convalescent COVID-19 samples. T cells, B-cell-depleted T cells, or PBMCs provided the cDNA or gDNA that served as material.

In the original processing: Scientists estimated how many nucleated cells there were by amplifying reference gene primers. Measured with immunoSEQ multiplex PCR; TCRdb has only the in-frame clones, and not every one. V and J calls and clone size follow that table, whereas D and trimming were derived from the DNA. The table lists fewer than 50,000 clones, roughly 85% of them singletons. The CDR3 totals 15 residues. Germline trimming cut 5 bases from V and 6 bases from J; bases unmatched to any gene: 8. CDR1 and CDR2 from the germline V gene are MNHEY and SMNVEV (reference sequence). This chain uses TRBV27 with TRBJ2-2; TRBD2 matches 8 bases. The sample consisted of peripheral blood. The TCR comes from a man in his 70s with acute or convalescent COVID-19. The CDR3 DNA is TGTGCCAGCAGTGGATACACGGGACTAGCCGGGGAGCTGTTTTTT. This sequence encodes CASSGYTGLAGELFF.